Listed here are 20 T cell receptor beta chains from one sample, sequenced in a study of cytomegalovirus exposure and HLA in healthy donors. Primers for the PCR totalled 60 Vbeta and 13 Jbeta. The data were produced by immunoSEQ multiplex PCR, yet TCRdb's version contains in-frame clones alone and is incomplete. Among approximately 150,000 clones, 68% were seen once, and the ten largest hold about 4.5%. Sequenced sample: PBMCs. Source of these receptors: a man between 60 and 75 years old in good health and CMV-seronegative.

This clone is a singleton in its sample. The rearrangement joins TRBV27 to TRBJ1-4; no definite D call. V gave up 5 bases and J gave up 2 bases, with 12 bases separating them. This CDR3 has 15 residues. From germline, CDR1 is MNHEY and CDR2 SMNVEV (reference sequence). CDR3 nucleotides: TGTGCCAGCAGTGGCTTGGGAGCGACTAATGAAAAACTGTTTTTT. This encodes CASSGLGATNEKLFF.

The chain couples TRBV29-1 to TRBJ2-7, with 8 bases matching TRBD1. The CDR3 consists of 16 residues. The V segment lost 7 bases and the J segment 5 bases; nucleotides outside the gene matches: 19. Germline V gene sequence: CDR1 SQVTM, CDR2 ANQGSEA. Written as DNA, the CDR3 is TGCAGCGCTACCGATCCAGGGACAGGAGTAACCCACGAGCAGTACTTC. Amino acids: CSATDPGTGVTHEQYF.

The chain has TRBV6-1 and TRBJ1-1; 8 bases are shared with TRBD1. Germline assignment: CDR1 MNHNS and CDR2 SASEGT. This CDR3 is built from 15 residues. J gave up 2 bases and V 8 bases, and 10 bases lay outside the gene matches. CDR3 amino acids: CASLWGAGGNTEAFF. CDR3 bases: TGTGCCAGCCTCTGGGGGGCAGGGGGCAACACTGAAGCTTTCTTT.

The chain couples TRBV6-5 to TRBJ2-2, with D unclear. This CDR3 region has 12 residues. V shed 7 bases and J shed 1 base, with 4 bases lying between them. The V gene's germline CDR1 is MNHEY and CDR2 SVGAGI. CDR3 protein: CASTMNTGELFF. The CDR3 nucleotides are TGTGCCAGCACCATGAACACCGGGGAGCTGTTTTTT.

The gene calls are TRBV6-5 and TRBJ2-7; TRBD1 aligns across 9 bases. The CDR3 length is 15 residues. CDR1 is MNHEY and CDR2 is SVGAGI in the germline V gene. The ends lost 6 bases at V and 2 bases at J; junction bases unmatched: 8. CDR3: CASRITGTGTYEQYF. CDR3 sequence (DNA): TGTGCCAGCAGAATAACCGGGACAGGGACCTACGAGCAGTACTTC.

This clone was observed a few times. The rearrangement joins TRBV6-4 to TRBJ2-3, with TRBD2 identical over 7 bases. The CDR3 covers 15 residues. Trimming took 9 bases from V and 11 from J; bases not matched to a gene: 20. The germline V gene has CDR1 MRHNA and CDR2 SNTAGT. The CDR3: CASSGTTNSPVVQYF. In DNA form, the CDR3 reads TGTGCCAGTTCCGGGACTACTAACAGCCCCGTAGTGCAGTATTTT.

The rearrangement links TRBV6-6 to TRBJ1-5; 11 positions match TRBD1. With V trimmed by 6 bases and J by 7 bases, 8 bases remained unmatched. The CDR3 sequence is 15 residues long. Germline V gene data show CDR1 as MNHNY and CDR2 as SVGAGI (reference sequence). In nucleotides, the CDR3 is TGTGCCAGCAGCCCGGACAGGGGGCGCGGGCAGCCCCAGCATTTT. Protein sequence: CASSPDRGRGQPQHF.

The chain links TRBV30 to TRBJ2-3, with TRBD2 identical over 8 bases. The J segment lost 0 bases and the V segment lost 1 base, leaving 3 bases of the junction unmatched. The CDR3 consists of 15 residues. Germline V lookup: CDR1 GTSNPN, CDR2 SVGIG (reference sequence). The CDR3 DNA follows: TGTGCCTGGAGTGGGACTAGCTTTAGCACAGATACGCAGTATTTT. It specifies CAWSGTSFSTDTQYF. Full variable domain (rest looked up from reference TRBV30 and TRBJ2-3): SQTIHQWPATLVQPVGSPLSLECTVEGTSNPNLYWYRQAAGRGLQLLFYSVGIGQISSEVPQNLSASRPQDRQFILSSKKLLLSDSGFYLCAWSGTSFSTDTQYFGPGTRLTVL.

The chain carries TRBV30 and TRBJ2-7; 8 nucleotides line up with TRBD2. With V trimmed by 3 bases and J by 2 bases, 3 bases remained unmatched. The CDR3 spans 13 residues. Per the germline V gene, CDR1 is GTSNPN and CDR2 is SVGIG (reference sequence). CDR3 sequence reads: CAWSPGLAYEQYF. CDR3 in DNA: TGTGCCTGGAGCCCGGGACTAGCCTACGAGCAGTACTTC.

The rearrangement links TRBV30 to TRBJ2-4; 7 nucleotides agree with TRBD2. The CDR3 consists of 11 residues. V was clipped by 4 bases and J by 6 bases; unmatched bases: 0. Germline assignment: CDR1 GTSNPN and CDR2 SVGIG (reference sequence). The CDR3 DNA sequence: TGTGCCTGGACTAGCGGAAACATTCAGTACTTC. Translation: CAWTSGNIQYF.

This chain joins TRBV6-1 and TRBJ1-4; D is undetermined. CDR3 size: 14 residues. Trimming removed 1 base at V and 7 bases at J, with 10 bases between. Germline lookup yields CDR1 MNHNS and CDR2 SASEGT. CDR3 sequence: CASSEVGGGEKLFF. In nucleotides, the CDR3 is TGTGCCAGCAGTGAAGTGGGAGGCGGTGAAAAACTGTTTTTT.

The count of this clone is one. CDR3 in DNA: TGCGCCAGCAGCCAAGATCAGATCGGACTAGCTTATTACAATGAGCAGTTCTTC. Protein sequence: CASSQDQIGLAYYNEQFF. This chain joins TRBV4-1 and TRBJ2-1; 8 bases agree with TRBD2. Germline V gene data show CDR1 as MGHRA and CDR2 as YSYEKL. The CDR3 runs to 18 residues. V dropped 0 bases and J dropped 4; count of bases not matched to a gene: 11.

The chain has TRBV30 and TRBJ2-2; the match to TRBD2 covers 8 bases. Germline V gene lookup returns CDR1 GTSNPN and CDR2 SVGIG (reference sequence). V lost 0 bases and J lost 6; bases outside the gene matches: 9. The CDR3 sequence is 16 residues long. The CDR3 region is CAWSVAGDGSPGELFF. The CDR3, as DNA: TGTGCCTGGAGTGTAGCGGGAGACGGGAGCCCCGGGGAGCTGTTTTTT.

The chain recombines TRBV5-1 with TRBJ2-2; tentative D call: TRBD1 (6 bases). V lost 3 bases and J 1 base, leaving 13 bases between the germline ends. The CDR3 has 16 amino acids. Germline assignment: CDR1 SGHRS and CDR2 YFSETQ. CDR3 region: CASSSQGSGNTGELFF. CDR3 nucleotides: TGCGCCAGCAGCTCTCAGGGGTCCGGGAACACCGGGGAGCTGTTTTTT.

The chain recombines TRBV29-1 with TRBJ2-2; 12 nucleotides line up with TRBD2. V gave up 6 bases and J gave up 7 bases; unmatched junction bases: 3. The CDR3 consists of 13 residues. Looked up from germline, CDR1 is SQVTM and CDR2 is ANQGSEA. Here the CDR3 DNA reads TGCAGCGTCCGGACTAGCGGGATCGGGGAGCTGTTTTTT. Amino acid sequence: CSVRTSGIGELFF.

This clone has just one count. The V call is TRBV14, the J call TRBJ2-1; D gene ambiguous. This CDR3 contains 16 residues. The germline gives CDR1 SGHDN, CDR2 FVKESK. Trimming shortened V by 3 bases and J by 0 bases, and 12 bases separated the two germline ends. The CDR3 here is CASSQEFRSSYNEQFF. DNA for the CDR3: TGTGCCAGCAGCCAGGAATTCCGGAGCTCCTACAATGAGCAGTTCTTC.

The V gene is TRBV6-1, the J gene TRBJ2-2, with 8 bases lining up with TRBD1. V was pared by 7 bases and J by 7 bases, with 11 bases of the junction left unmatched. Germline CDR1 reads MNHNS; CDR2 reads SASEGT. The CDR3 runs 15 residues. The CDR3 bases are TGTGCCAGCACCTGGGGGACAGGAATGAGCGGGGAGCTGTTTTTT. Translating gives CASTWGTGMSGELFF.

The chain links TRBV5-8 to TRBJ1-4; a weak D match, TRBD1 (5 bases). The CDR3 contains 16 residues. The germline V and J ends were trimmed by 0 bases and 8 bases, with 17 bases remaining between them. The V gene's germline CDR1 is SGHTS and CDR2 YDEGEE. As DNA, the CDR3 is TGTGCCAGCAGCTTGGACGTTGATGCGGGGGGAGAAAAACTGTTTTTT. Translation: CASSLDVDAGGEKLFF.

This chain links TRBV9 with TRBJ2-7; D is possibly TRBD1 (7 bases). The CDR3 is 14 residues long. The germline V and J ends were trimmed by 3 bases and 5 bases, with 15 bases remaining between them. From germline, CDR1 is SGDLS and CDR2 YYNGEE. The CDR3 sequence is CASSAGEGGNEQYF. DNA of the CDR3: TGTGCCAGCAGCGCGGGGGAAGGGGGCAACGAGCAGTACTTC. Looking up the rest from reference TRBV9 and TRBJ2-7 gives the full variable domain: DSGVTQTPKHLITATGQRVTLRCSPRSGDLSVYWYQQSLDQGLQFLIQYYNGEERAKGNILERFSAQQFPDLHSELNLSSLELGDSALYFCASSAGEGGNEQYFGPGTRLTVT.

The rearrangement joins TRBV15 to TRBJ2-1; 10 bases are shared with TRBD2. CDR1 LNHNV and CDR2 YYDKDF come from the germline V gene (reference sequence). CDR3 size: 16 residues. Losses at the gene ends were 0 bases for V and 10 bases for J; bases not matched to a gene: 9. CDR3 in amino acids: CATSRDLASGSFEQFF. The CDR3 DNA is TGTGCCACCAGCAGAGATCTGGCTAGCGGGAGTTTCGAGCAGTTCTTC.